Listed below are T cell receptor beta chains from one sample, sequenced in a study of response to subunit inactivated influenza vaccine. Each CDR3 protein is one row after TCRdb ran MiXCR on the RT-PCR reads. The table records approximately 700,000 distinct CDR3 sequences, 15% to 18% of them present only once. Sample: PBMCs from blood, taken about 11 days after vaccination. The receptors originated from a man aged 50 to 60 who received an inactivated influenza vaccine. The CDR3 runs from the conserved cysteine through the conserved F or W. A D gene is named only where the DNA matches it firmly. The listing skips clone size in some rows; elsewhere it reads once, few, many or a size class.

J gene: TRBJ2-7; D gene: NA; clone size: NA; V gene: TRBV29-1; CDR3 DNA: TGCAGCGTTGAAGATGGTACCTACGAGCAGTACTTC; CDR3 protein: CSVEDGTYEQYF
J gene: TRBJ2-7; D gene: TRBD1; clone size: few; V gene: TRBV14; CDR3 DNA: TGTGCCAGCAGCCAAGGTGCCGGGGACAGCTACGAGCAGTACTTC; CDR3 protein: CASSQGAGDSYEQYF
J gene: TRBJ2-3; D gene: NA; clone size: many; V gene: TRBV7-2; CDR3 DNA: TGTGCCAGCAGCTTATCAGATACGCAGTATTTT; CDR3 protein: CASSLSDTQYF
J gene: TRBJ2-3; D gene: TRBD1; clone size: NA; V gene: TRBV18; CDR3 DNA: TGTGCCACCTCACCACTCCAGGGGGCTCGCACAGATACGCAGTATTTT; CDR3 protein: CATSPLQGARTDTQYF
J gene: TRBJ1-6; D gene: NA; clone size: few; V gene: TRBV4-1; CDR3 DNA: TGCGCCAGCAGCCAAGATGCGACCTTTTCACCCCTCCACTTT; CDR3 protein: CASSQDATFSPLHF
J gene: TRBJ2-7; D gene: TRBD2; clone size: NA; V gene: TRBV5-1; CDR3 DNA: TGCGCCAGCAGCCCAAGGACTAGCGGGGGAGTGCAGTACTTC; CDR3 protein: CASSPRTSGGVQYF
J gene: TRBJ2-5; D gene: TRBD1; clone size: NA; V gene: TRBV12-3/TRBV12-4; CDR3 DNA: TGTGCCAGCAGTCCCGGACAGGGCCAACGACGGTACTTC; CDR3 protein: CASSPGQGQRRYF
J gene: TRBJ2-3; D gene: TRBD2; clone size: few; V gene: TRBV20-1; CDR3 DNA: TGCAGTGCTAGAGACCTTGGGCGGGGGACCACAGATACGCAGTATTTT; CDR3 protein: CSARDLGRGTTDTQYF
J gene: TRBJ2-1; D gene: NA; clone size: NA; V gene: TRBV20-1; CDR3 DNA: TGCAGTGCTAGAGACCCGCGGGCGGGGTGGTCTTTC; CDR3 protein: CSARDPRAGWSF
J gene: TRBJ1-2; D gene: TRBD1; clone size: NA; V gene: TRBV3-1; CDR3 DNA: TGTGCCAGCAGCCAATGGACAGGTCCCTATGGCTACACCTTC; CDR3 protein: CASSQWTGPYGYTF
J gene: TRBJ1-5; D gene: NA; clone size: NA; V gene: TRBV20-1; CDR3 DNA: TGCAGTGCTAGAGTCTCCGGGACACCGAATCAGCCCCAGCATTTT; CDR3 protein: CSARVSGTPNQPQHF
J gene: TRBJ2-1; D gene: NA; clone size: few; V gene: TRBV9; CDR3 DNA: TGTGCCAGCAGCGTAACTAGCTCCTACAATGAGCAGTTCTTC; CDR3 protein: CASSVTSSYNEQFF
J gene: TRBJ1-5; D gene: TRBD1; clone size: NA; V gene: TRBV20-1; CDR3 DNA: TGCAGTGCTAGAACTAAGGGACAGCATCAGCCCCAGCATTTT; CDR3 protein: CSARTKGQHQPQHF
J gene: TRBJ2-1; D gene: TRBD2; clone size: NA; V gene: TRBV12-3/TRBV12-4; CDR3 DNA: TGTGCCAGCAGTTTTGGCTTGGCGGGAGTCAATGAGCAGTTCTTC; CDR3 protein: CASSFGLAGVNEQFF
J gene: TRBJ2-7; D gene: TRBD1; clone size: few; V gene: TRBV12-3/TRBV12-4; CDR3 DNA: TGTGCCAGCAGCCTGACAGGGGGCGAGCTATACGAGCAGTACTTC; CDR3 protein: CASSLTGGELYEQYF
J gene: TRBJ1-2; D gene: TRBD1; clone size: few; V gene: TRBV28; CDR3 DNA: TGTGCCAGCAATCTACAGGGGCGAATCGGCTACACCTTC; CDR3 protein: CASNLQGRIGYTF
J gene: TRBJ2-2; D gene: NA; clone size: few; V gene: TRBV5-5; CDR3 DNA: TGTGCCAGCAGCTTGGGGGGTTCGGGATTCGTGGCCACCGGGGAGCTGTTTTTT; CDR3 protein: CASSLGGSGFVATGELFF
J gene: TRBJ2-7; D gene: TRBD1; clone size: NA; V gene: TRBV12-3/TRBV12-4; CDR3 DNA: TGTGCCAGCAGTGGCCTGACAGGGGGAAAGGGCGAGCAGTACTTC; CDR3 protein: CASSGLTGGKGEQYF
J gene: TRBJ2-7; D gene: TRBD2; clone size: NA; V gene: TRBV7-9; CDR3 DNA: TGTGCCAGCAGCTTAACTAGCGGCCTCTCCTACGAGCAGTACTTC; CDR3 protein: CASSLTSGLSYEQYF
J gene: TRBJ2-3; D gene: TRBD1; clone size: NA; V gene: TRBV7-3; CDR3 DNA: TGTGCCAGCAGCTTAGCAGGGGGCTCTGGAGATACGCAGTATTTT; CDR3 protein: CASSLAGGSGDTQYF
J gene: TRBJ1-6; D gene: TRBD1; clone size: few; V gene: TRBV12-3/TRBV12-4; CDR3 DNA: TGTGCCAGCCAGGGGGTAAATTCACCCCTCCACTTT; CDR3 protein: CASQGVNSPLHF
J gene: TRBJ1-1; D gene: NA; clone size: NA; V gene: TRBV12-3/TRBV12-4; CDR3 DNA: TGTGCCAGCAGCGCGCAAGGGGGGAACACTGAAGCTTTCTTT; CDR3 protein: CASSAQGGNTEAFF
J gene: TRBJ1-1; D gene: TRBD1; clone size: few; V gene: TRBV14; CDR3 DNA: TGTGCCAGCAGCCAAGGACAGGGTAGGAGGACTGAAGCTTTCTTT; CDR3 protein: CASSQGQGRRTEAFF
J gene: TRBJ1-6; D gene: NA; clone size: NA; V gene: TRBV9; CDR3 DNA: TGTGCCAGCAGCGTTTCACAGTTAAATTCACCCCTCCACTTT; CDR3 protein: CASSVSQLNSPLHF
J gene: TRBJ2-2; D gene: NA; clone size: NA; V gene: TRBV7-6; CDR3 DNA: TGTGCCAGCAGGGGGGGAGGGGGATCGAACACCGGGGAGCTGTTTTTT; CDR3 protein: CASRGGGGSNTGELFF
J gene: TRBJ1-2; D gene: NA; clone size: NA; V gene: TRBV4-3; CDR3 DNA: TGCGCCAGCAGCCAAGATTTGGCGGGCAACTATGGCTACACCTTC; CDR3 protein: CASSQDLAGNYGYTF
J gene: TRBJ2-7; D gene: TRBD1; clone size: few; V gene: TRBV28; CDR3 DNA: TGTGCCAGCAGTAGACCCGGGTCAGGGGGCCACGAGCAGTACTTC; CDR3 protein: CASSRPGSGGHEQYF
J gene: TRBJ2-7; D gene: NA; clone size: few; V gene: TRBV15; CDR3 DNA: TGTGCCACCAGCAGAGATTTCATCCGGGGGGCGTACGAGCAGTACTTC; CDR3 protein: CATSRDFIRGAYEQYF
J gene: TRBJ2-2; D gene: NA; clone size: few; V gene: TRBV24-1; CDR3 DNA: TGTGCCACCAGTGATACTACAAGGACCGGGGAGCTGTTTTTT; CDR3 protein: CATSDTTRTGELFF
J gene: TRBJ2-5; D gene: TRBD2; clone size: few; V gene: TRBV20-1; CDR3 DNA: TGCAGTGCTTTCAAGCGGGAGGGCAGGGAGACCCAGTACTTC; CDR3 protein: CSAFKREGRETQYF
J gene: TRBJ2-3; D gene: NA; clone size: NA; V gene: TRBV12-3/TRBV12-4; CDR3 DNA: TGTGCCAGCAGTTTGTACACTAGCACAGATACGCAGTATTTT; CDR3 protein: CASSLYTSTDTQYF
J gene: TRBJ2-1; D gene: TRBD1; clone size: NA; V gene: TRBV5-5; CDR3 DNA: TGTGCCAGCAGGACCGGGACAGCCAACAATGAGCAGTTCTTC; CDR3 protein: CASRTGTANNEQFF
J gene: TRBJ2-1; D gene: NA; clone size: NA; V gene: TRBV10-3; CDR3 DNA: TGTGCCATCAGTGATTTCTCGGGTTTTGGGGGCTACGATGAGCAGTTCTTC; CDR3 protein: CAISDFSGFGGYDEQFF
J gene: TRBJ2-2; D gene: TRBD1; clone size: NA; V gene: TRBV29-1; CDR3 DNA: TGCAGCGCTGGGACAGGCGCCGGGGAGCTGTTTTTT; CDR3 protein: CSAGTGAGELFF
J gene: TRBJ2-1; D gene: TRBD2; clone size: few; V gene: TRBV12-3/TRBV12-4; CDR3 DNA: TGTGCCAGCAGTCCTAGCGGGGGGATCTACAATGAGCAGTTCTTC; CDR3 protein: CASSPSGGIYNEQFF
J gene: TRBJ1-1; D gene: TRBD1; clone size: NA; V gene: TRBV5-6; CDR3 DNA: TGTGCCAGCAGCTTGGCCTACAAAGGGGGCTGGTGGACTGAAGCTTTCTTT; CDR3 protein: CASSLAYKGGWWTEAFF
J gene: TRBJ2-7; D gene: NA; clone size: NA; V gene: TRBV4-1; CDR3 DNA: TGCGCCAGCAGCCAAACAGGGAGGGAGCAGTACTTC; CDR3 protein: CASSQTGREQYF
J gene: TRBJ2-3; D gene: TRBD2; clone size: NA; V gene: TRBV11-2; CDR3 DNA: TGTGCCAGCAGCGTAGCGGGGTGGCCAGATACGCAGTATTTT; CDR3 protein: CASSVAGWPDTQYF
J gene: TRBJ1-5; D gene: TRBD1; clone size: few; V gene: TRBV7-2; CDR3 DNA: TGTGCCAGCAGCGCCGAGACAGGGACCAATCAGCCCCAGCATTTT; CDR3 protein: CASSAETGTNQPQHF
J gene: TRBJ2-5; D gene: NA; clone size: NA; V gene: TRBV20-1; CDR3 DNA: TGCAGTGCTAGGTACCCGGGAATGGAGACCCAGTACTTC; CDR3 protein: CSARYPGMETQYF
J gene: TRBJ2-5; D gene: NA; clone size: many; V gene: TRBV20-1; CDR3 DNA: TGCAGTGCTAGTCGGGACGGCCAAGAGACCCAGTACTTC; CDR3 protein: CSASRDGQETQYF
J gene: TRBJ1-5; D gene: NA; clone size: few; V gene: TRBV15; CDR3 DNA: TGTGCCACCAGCAGAGATATCGGGAACGGACAGCCCCAGCATTTT; CDR3 protein: CATSRDIGNGQPQHF
J gene: TRBJ2-5; D gene: TRBD1; clone size: many; V gene: TRBV28; CDR3 DNA: TGTGCCAGCAGTCCCAGCAGGGGGTTAGGTGCGCTGTACCAAGAGACCCAGTACTTC; CDR3 protein: CASSPSRGLGALYQETQYF
J gene: TRBJ2-7; D gene: NA; clone size: many; V gene: TRBV3-1; CDR3 DNA: TGTGCCAGCAGCCAAGCCCACGAGCAGTACTTC; CDR3 protein: CASSQAHEQYF
J gene: TRBJ2-2; D gene: NA; clone size: NA; V gene: TRBV7-2; CDR3 DNA: TGTGCCAGCAGCTTGCGGACCCAATCCACCGGGGAGCTGTTTTTT; CDR3 protein: CASSLRTQSTGELFF
J gene: TRBJ2-2; D gene: NA; clone size: NA; V gene: TRBV30; CDR3 DNA: TGTGCCTGGAGTGTACGATGGTACGGGGAGCTGTTTTTT; CDR3 protein: CAWSVRWYGELFF
J gene: TRBJ2-3; D gene: NA; clone size: few; V gene: TRBV12-3/TRBV12-4; CDR3 DNA: TGTGCCAGCAGTCGGGGGTCTTGGGATACGCAGTATTTT; CDR3 protein: CASSRGSWDTQYF
J gene: TRBJ2-3; D gene: NA; clone size: NA; V gene: TRBV29-1; CDR3 DNA: TGCAGCGTTGATGGTCCTGGGACAGATACGCAGTATTTT; CDR3 protein: CSVDGPGTDTQYF
J gene: TRBJ1-1; D gene: NA; clone size: few; V gene: TRBV4-1; CDR3 DNA: TGCGCCGAGCGTACTGGTCGGGCTAACAACACTGAAGCTTTCTTT; CDR3 protein: CAERTGRANNTEAFF
J gene: TRBJ2-7; D gene: TRBD1; clone size: NA; V gene: TRBV5-1; CDR3 DNA: TGCGCCAGCAGCTTGGGGACAGGGGATCACTACGAGCAGTACTTC; CDR3 protein: CASSLGTGDHYEQYF